The source of this T cell receptor (beta chain) is a study of regulatory T cells in long-lasting Graves disease (dated by TCRdb to the early 2020s). Notes on the research overall: In the newly diagnosed Graves' disease group, patients had been taking antithyroid drugs for less than 3 months. Patients with persistent Graves' disease were compared with patients with newly diagnosed Graves' disease using TCR sequencing and RNA sequencing of peripheral blood. The study took place in China and was registered as a clinical trial. A total of some 35 samples underwent TCR sequencing, from about 13 patients with persistent Graves' disease and approximately 20 patients with newly diagnosed Graves' disease. Findings and caveats that apply to the study as a whole: As a limitation, the authors acknowledged that the small sample size may reduce accuracy. Persistent disease showed preferential use of TRBV28, TRBJ1-2 and TRBJ2-5, whereas newly diagnosed disease favored TRBV20-1 and TRBJ2-1. Patients with persistent disease shared more public clonotypes (fewer than 3,000) than newly diagnosed patients did (roughly 970). Compared with newly diagnosed patients, patients with persistent Graves' disease had lower TCR Shannon entropy and fewer highly expanded clones, which suggests clonal expansion. Sequencing and analysis were limited to the TCR beta chain. Because the primary lesion, thyroid tissue, could not be accessed, the study looked at peripheral blood alone.

This specimen's time point label, per the study, means: newly diagnosed GD, antithyroid drugs for less than 3 months. RNA was extracted from PBMCs in TRIzol for both TCR sequencing and RNA sequencing. The diagnosis of Graves' disease followed American Thyroid Association guidelines. Recruitment of patients was carried out at an endocrinology department in Xi'an, China. From each patient, around 9.3 milliliters of peripheral blood was collected into an EDTA anticoagulant tube. Ficoll Paque Plus density gradient separation was used to isolate PBMCs, and no further T cell sorting was performed. An Agilent 2100 Bioanalyzer and agarose gel were used to check RNA quality, and a NanoDrop 2000 was used to measure RNA concentration. The CDR3 has 14 amino acids, counting the end cysteine and phenylalanine. The sequence is cut down to CDR3 DNA, 42 bases in frame from base 1. From the germline V gene, CDR1 is SGHRS and CDR2 is YFSETQ. V is cut by 3 bases and J by 2 bases, and the space between the germline ends is 9 bases.

The library came from multiplex PCR. Sequencing took place on an Illumina HiSeq 4000. CDR3 regions were amplified by Arm-PCR with iRepertoire HTBI primers to construct TCR beta libraries. Before sequencing, the PCR products went through gel purification. Under the source paper's analysis protocol: A total of some 60 TRBV and some 15 TRBJ segments were identified across samples and were used for gene usage analysis of CDR3 amino acid clonotypes. COPE and FqMerger were used to merge the filtered high-quality paired reads into contigs. Contigs were aligned with BLAST to IMGT TRBV, TRBD and TRBJ reference genes, and CDR3 was defined per IMGT. Any clonotype with a frequency above 0.1% was classified as a highly expanded clone. Shannon entropy was used to measure repertoire diversity, and the Gini coefficient was used to measure V-J evenness. A clonotype was considered public if more than one individual shared it. In TCRdb, the public reads were trimmed at Q25 with fastp and aligned with MiXCR, with productive beta chains retained. Rows with one shared CDR3 protein collapse into an entry with the most common genes and DNA. The V and J calls were determined by TCRdb, not by the authors. For this sample the table gives about 620,000 distinct CDR3 sequences, of which 16% were detected only once. The top ten hold 18% of the sample.

This clonotype appeared a few times. The antigen this receptor binds is unknown. Base qualities were left out, and no much larger clone turns up one base away. The data were also submitted as part of a second study, on T cells in Graves' hyperthyroidism and ophthalmopathy. The second study's paper adds: Graves' hyperthyroidism was defined as stable when no progression to ophthalmopathy occurred over 18 months of follow-up. Hyperthyroidism patients were newly diagnosed, had a disease duration of under 2 months, and were aged 18 to 65 years. Patients with uncontrolled infections, other autoimmune diseases, pregnancy or lactation were excluded. Clinical symptoms, serum thyroxine and TRAb, thyroid ultrasound, and orbital computed tomography formed the basis for the diagnoses. A first-round RT-PCR of the TCR CDR3 used the HTBI primer set with the Qiagen OneStep RT-PCR kit. Most expanded thyroid clonotypes (frequency above 0.001) were also detected in blood, suggesting blood repertoires may reflect thyroid immune responses. A 13 V-J signature model separated ophthalmopathy from stable hyperthyroidism, with roughly 88% sensitivity and around 84% specificity in cross-validation and 80%/75% in testing. During validation, the model predicted progression to ophthalmopathy a median of approximately 6 months ahead of onset, with almost 71% sensitivity and under 85% specificity. A discovery cohort of 95 to 100 patients, 43 with Graves' ophthalmopathy and approximately 57 with stable Graves' hyperthyroidism, was used to find distinguishing TCR V-J signatures. Prospective prediction of ophthalmopathy was tested in an independent validation cohort of under 20 hyperthyroidism patients and around 16 patients who later progressed to ophthalmopathy. The 90 to 100 discovery patients were randomly divided into training and test sets at a 7:3 ratio. Thyroid tissue and blood T-cell repertoires from several Graves' hyperthyroidism patients were also compared in the study. Once sampling was done, hyperthyroidism patients were given methimazole at a starting dose of 30 mg daily, whereas ophthalmopathy patients were given high-dose intravenous methylprednisolone. Libraries were constructed in a second round of multiplex PCR, after which size selection and purification were carried out. The libraries were sequenced on an Illumina HiSeq2000 using paired-end 100 bp reads. Raw data were processed with SOAPnuke, discarding reads with adapters, uncalled bases, mean Phred below 15, or no exact constant-primer or identifier match. COPE v1.2.5 was used to merge the high-quality paired reads, and each unique nucleotide sequence was defined as a clonotype. MiTCR v1.1 was used to align the clonotypes against IMGT TRBV, TRBD and TRBJ reference segments. Only V-J combinations with frequency above 0.0001, covering about 99% of repertoires, were analysed. The TCS score was defined as the ratio of F50 (clonal expansion) to E x V (chaos), calculated using BLOSUM62-based TCRdist between CDR3 peptides within each V-J. Welch's t-statistics and random forest reduced some 510 V-J features to roughly 13, which were used in a naive Bayes classifier (R e1071). No statistical method was used to fix the sample size in advance, and group allocation was not hidden from the investigators. The paper describes TCR Vbeta CDR3 sequencing of roughly 130 peripheral blood samples, made up of roughly 40 ophthalmopathy patients, 70 to 75 hyperthyroidism patients and roughly 17 progressor patients.

The source is a woman in her twenties or thirties with Graves disease. Donor details come from another sample of the same person, matched by shared clones. The starting material was peripheral blood mononuclear cells (PBMCs), obtained at new diagnosis, from a patient treated with antithyroid drugs. The chain was built from TRBV5-1 and TRBJ1-3; the D segment cannot be called with confidence. The bases read TGCGCCAGCAGCTCGACCTCCACTGGAAACACCATATATTTT. The encoded protein is CASSSTSTGNTIYF.